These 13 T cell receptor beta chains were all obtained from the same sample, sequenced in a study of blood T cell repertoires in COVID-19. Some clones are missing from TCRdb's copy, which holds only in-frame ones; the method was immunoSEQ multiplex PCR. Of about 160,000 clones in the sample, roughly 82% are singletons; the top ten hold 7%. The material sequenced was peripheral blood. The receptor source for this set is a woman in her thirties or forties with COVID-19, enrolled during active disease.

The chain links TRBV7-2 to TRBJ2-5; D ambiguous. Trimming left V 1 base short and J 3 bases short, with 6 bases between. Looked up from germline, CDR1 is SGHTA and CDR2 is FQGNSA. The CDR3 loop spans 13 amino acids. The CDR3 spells CASSLVYEETQYF. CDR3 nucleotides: TGTGCCAGCAGCTTAGTATATGAAGAGACCCAGTACTTC.

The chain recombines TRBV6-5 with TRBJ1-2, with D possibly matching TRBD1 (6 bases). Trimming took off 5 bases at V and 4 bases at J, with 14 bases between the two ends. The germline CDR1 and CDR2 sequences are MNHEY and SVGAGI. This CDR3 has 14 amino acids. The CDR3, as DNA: TGTGCCAGCAGTCAACAGGACAGACTCTATGGCTACACCTTC. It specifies CASSQQDRLYGYTF.

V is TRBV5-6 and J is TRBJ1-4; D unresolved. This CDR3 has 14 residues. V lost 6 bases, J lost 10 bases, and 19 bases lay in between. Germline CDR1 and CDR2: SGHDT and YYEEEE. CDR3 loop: CASTQFHGLAKLFF. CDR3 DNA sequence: TGTGCCAGCACCCAGTTTCATGGCCTCGCAAAACTGTTTTTT.

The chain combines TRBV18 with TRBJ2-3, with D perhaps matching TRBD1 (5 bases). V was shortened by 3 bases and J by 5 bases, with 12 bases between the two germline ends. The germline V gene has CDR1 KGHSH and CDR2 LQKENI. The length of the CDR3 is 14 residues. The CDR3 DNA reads TGTGCCAGCTCACCGCAGGGTGTACAAGATACGCAGTATTTT. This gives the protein CASSPQGVQDTQYF.

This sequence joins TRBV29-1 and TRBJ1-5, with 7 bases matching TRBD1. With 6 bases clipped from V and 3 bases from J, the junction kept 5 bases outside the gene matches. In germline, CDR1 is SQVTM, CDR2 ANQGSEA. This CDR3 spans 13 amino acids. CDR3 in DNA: TGCAGCGTGGAACAGGGGATCAATCAGCCCCAGCATTTT. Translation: CSVEQGINQPQHF.

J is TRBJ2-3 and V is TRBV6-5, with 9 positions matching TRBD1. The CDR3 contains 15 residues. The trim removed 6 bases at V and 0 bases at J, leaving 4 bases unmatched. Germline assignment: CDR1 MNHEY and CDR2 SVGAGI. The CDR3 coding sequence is TGTGCCAGCAGGGCCGGGACAGGGAGCACAGATACGCAGTATTTT. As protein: CASRAGTGSTDTQYF.

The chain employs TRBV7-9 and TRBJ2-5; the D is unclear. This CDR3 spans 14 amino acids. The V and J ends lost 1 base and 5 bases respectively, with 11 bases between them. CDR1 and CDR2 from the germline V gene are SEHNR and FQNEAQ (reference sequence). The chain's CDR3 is CASSLDSRAETQYF. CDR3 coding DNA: TGTGCCAGCAGCTTAGATTCCAGAGCGGAGACCCAGTACTTC.

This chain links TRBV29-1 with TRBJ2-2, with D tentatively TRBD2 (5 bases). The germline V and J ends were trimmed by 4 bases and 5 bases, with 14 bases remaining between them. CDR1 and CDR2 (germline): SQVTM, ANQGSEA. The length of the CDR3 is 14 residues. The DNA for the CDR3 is TGCAGCGTTGGATCGGGGTTTTCTACCGGGGAGCTGTTTTTT. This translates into CSVGSGFSTGELFF.

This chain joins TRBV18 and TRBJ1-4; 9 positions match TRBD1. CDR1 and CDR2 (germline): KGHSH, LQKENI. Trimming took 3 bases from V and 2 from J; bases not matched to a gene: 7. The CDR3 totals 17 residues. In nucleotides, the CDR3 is TGTGCCAGCTCACCCCCGGACAGGGGCCGGACTAATGAAAAACTGTTTTTT. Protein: CASSPPDRGRTNEKLFF.

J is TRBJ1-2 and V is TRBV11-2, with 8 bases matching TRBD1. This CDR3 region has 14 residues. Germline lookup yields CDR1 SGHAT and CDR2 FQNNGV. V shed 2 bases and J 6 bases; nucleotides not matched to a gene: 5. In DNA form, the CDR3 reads TGTGCCAGCAGCTTAACAGGGGGGTTGGATGGCTACACCTTC. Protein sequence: CASSLTGGLDGYTF.

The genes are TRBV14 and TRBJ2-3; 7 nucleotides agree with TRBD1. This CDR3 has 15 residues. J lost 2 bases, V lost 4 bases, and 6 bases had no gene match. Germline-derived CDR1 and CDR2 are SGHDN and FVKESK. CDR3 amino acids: CASSLQGVNTDTQYF. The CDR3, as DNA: TGTGCCAGCAGCCTTCAGGGGGTTAACACAGATACGCAGTATTTT.

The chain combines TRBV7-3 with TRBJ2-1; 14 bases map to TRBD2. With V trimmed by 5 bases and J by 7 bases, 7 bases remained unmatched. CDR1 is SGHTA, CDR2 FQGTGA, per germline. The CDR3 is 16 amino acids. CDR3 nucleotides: TGTGCCAGCAGCCCACCGGGACTAGCGGGGGTGAATGAGCAGTTCTTC. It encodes CASSPPGLAGVNEQFF.

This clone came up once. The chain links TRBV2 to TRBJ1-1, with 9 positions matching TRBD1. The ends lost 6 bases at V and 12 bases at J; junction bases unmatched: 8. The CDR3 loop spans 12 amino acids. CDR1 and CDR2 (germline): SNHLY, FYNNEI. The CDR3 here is CASRSRDRASFF. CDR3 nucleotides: TGTGCCAGCAGGTCCAGGGACAGGGCTTCTTTCTTT.